The rows below give T cell receptor beta chains drawn from one sample of a study of OX40 agonist ivuxolimab in advanced cancers. TCRdb's copy holds only in-frame clones and misses some; the assay was immunoSEQ multiplex PCR. The sample contains more than 60,000 clones, about three quarters of which appear only once. The material sequenced was CD4+ or CD8+ T cells sorted from blood, taken in a trial of the OX40 agonist ivuxolimab. These receptors were collected from an adult with an advanced solid tumor such as melanoma, head and neck, liver or kidney cancer. The CDR3 runs from the conserved cysteine through the conserved F or W. Each record gives: D gene, J gene, clone size, V gene, CDR3 protein, CDR3 DNA. A D gene is named only where the DNA matches it firmly. Rows may omit the clone size; those that give it use once, few, many or a size class.

d_call: .
j_call: TRBJ2-7
clone_size: .
v_call: TRBV6-5
cdr3_aa: CASTGTGNEQYF
cdr3_nt: TGTGCCAGTACAGGAACAGGGAACGAGCAGTACTTC

d_call: .
j_call: TRBJ1-1
clone_size: few
v_call: TRBV6-5
cdr3_aa: CASSLRATMNTEAFF
cdr3_nt: TGTGCCAGCAGCCTCAGGGCCACGATGAACACTGAAGCTTTCTTT

d_call: TRBD1
j_call: TRBJ2-7
clone_size: .
v_call: TRBV27
cdr3_aa: CASSFDRDSYEQYF
cdr3_nt: TGTGCCAGCAGTTTTGACAGGGACTCCTACGAGCAGTACTTC

d_call: TRBD1
j_call: TRBJ1-2
clone_size: .
v_call: TRBV2
cdr3_aa: CASSLGQGRSNYGYTF
cdr3_nt: TGTGCCAGCAGTTTGGGACAGGGGAGATCTAACTATGGCTACACCTTC

d_call: TRBD1
j_call: TRBJ2-5
clone_size: .
v_call: TRBV18
cdr3_aa: CASSRQTGASGEQYF
cdr3_nt: TGTGCCAGCTCACGTCAGACAGGGGCCTCAGGTGAGCAGTACTTC

d_call: .
j_call: TRBJ1-2
clone_size: .
v_call: TRBV11-2
cdr3_aa: CASSLQVETGTSGYTF
cdr3_nt: TGTGCCAGCAGCTTGCAGGTCGAAACAGGGACGAGCGGCTACACCTTC

d_call: .
j_call: TRBJ1-2
clone_size: .
v_call: TRBV4-2
cdr3_aa: CASSQDRADSYGYTF
cdr3_nt: TGTGCCAGCAGCCAAGATAGGGCAGACTCATATGGCTACACCTTC

d_call: .
j_call: TRBJ1-6
clone_size: .
v_call: TRBV28
cdr3_aa: CASTDTSDSPLHF
cdr3_nt: TGTGCCAGCACCGACACTAGCGATTCACCCCTCCACTTT

d_call: .
j_call: TRBJ2-4
clone_size: .
v_call: TRBV2
cdr3_aa: CASRERGKLAKNIQYF
cdr3_nt: TGTGCCAGCAGGGAAAGGGGGAAACTAGCCAAAAACATTCAGTACTTC

d_call: .
j_call: TRBJ2-5
clone_size: .
v_call: TRBV30
cdr3_aa: CAWRPTGRKETQYF
cdr3_nt: TGTGCCTGGAGACCGACAGGGAGGAAGGAGACCCAGTACTTC

d_call: TRBD2
j_call: TRBJ2-1
clone_size: .
v_call: TRBV5-1
cdr3_aa: CASSLGRTSGYTNEQFF
cdr3_nt: TGCGCCAGCAGCTTGGGCCGGACTAGCGGGTATACCAATGAGCAGTTCTTC

d_call: .
j_call: TRBJ1-4
clone_size: .
v_call: TRBV28
cdr3_aa: CASSSGTFREKLFF
cdr3_nt: TGTGCCAGCAGTTCCGGGACGTTTCGCGAAAAACTGTTTTTT

d_call: .
j_call: TRBJ1-2
clone_size: .
v_call: TRBV7-8
cdr3_aa: CASSPSVVAYGYTF
cdr3_nt: TGTGCCAGCAGCCCTTCGGTGGTTGCCTATGGCTACACCTTC

d_call: TRBD2
j_call: TRBJ2-5
clone_size: .
v_call: TRBV30
cdr3_aa: CAWTRGTSGNRETQYF
cdr3_nt: TGTGCCTGGACAAGGGGGACTAGCGGGAACAGGGAGACCCAGTACTTC

d_call: TRBD1
j_call: TRBJ1-1
clone_size: .
v_call: TRBV28
cdr3_aa: CASSHTGAAFF
cdr3_nt: TGTGCCAGCAGTCATACAGGGGCAGCTTTCTTT

d_call: .
j_call: TRBJ2-7
clone_size: .
v_call: TRBV7-9
cdr3_aa: CASSLGRTFGYEQYF
cdr3_nt: TGTGCCAGCAGCTTAGGCAGGACCTTCGGCTACGAGCAGTACTTC

d_call: .
j_call: TRBJ2-7
clone_size: .
v_call: TRBV5-1
cdr3_aa: CASSLARDVEGKQYF
cdr3_nt: TGCGCCAGCAGCTTGGCCCGTGATGTGGAAGGGAAGCAGTACTTC